This is a list of T cell receptor beta chains from one sample in a study of blood T cells in healthy people across ages. TCRdb reprocessed the 5' RACE reads via MiXCR and lists one record per CDR3 protein. This table holds 790,000 or so distinct CDR3 sequences, about 56% found once. Sequenced material: blood. The origin of the receptors is a middle-aged man in good health. CDR3s include the opening cysteine and the closing phenylalanine or tryptophan. D genes are given only for firm matches. Size tells how often a clone was seen (once, few, many) or the class of an expanded clone, and some rows leave it out.

j_gene: TRBJ2-7; v_gene: TRBV5-1; d_gene: TRBD1; abundance: many; CDR3nt: TGCGCCAGCAGCCCCCGAGGACAGGGAGCCATCTCCTACGAGCAGTACTTC; CDR3aa: CASSPRGQGAISYEQYF
j_gene: TRBJ2-1; v_gene: TRBV12-3/TRBV12-4; d_gene: -; abundance: -; CDR3nt: TGTGCCAGCACACTCCAGTTAGGGCATGAGCAGTTCTTC; CDR3aa: CASTLQLGHEQFF
j_gene: TRBJ1-4; v_gene: TRBV21-1; d_gene: -; abundance: -; CDR3nt: TGTGCCAGCAGCAAAGCGCGTGGCAAAAGACAGGGGAATGAAAAACTGTTTTTT; CDR3aa: CASSKARGKRQGNEKLFF
j_gene: TRBJ1-6; v_gene: TRBV10-3; d_gene: -; abundance: -; CDR3nt: TGTGCCATCAGTGGACCGCTTGTGAGGAAAAATTCACCCCTCCACTTT; CDR3aa: CAISGPLVRKNSPLHF
j_gene: TRBJ2-5; v_gene: TRBV9; d_gene: TRBD2; abundance: -; CDR3nt: TGTGCCAGCAGCGTAGCTAGCGGAGAGAGAGAGACCCAGTACTTC; CDR3aa: CASSVASGERETQYF
j_gene: TRBJ2-3; v_gene: TRBV20-1; d_gene: -; abundance: once; CDR3nt: TGCAGTGCTAGCGCGAGCATCCAAAATACGCAGTATTTT; CDR3aa: CSASASIQNTQYF
j_gene: TRBJ2-5; v_gene: TRBV15; d_gene: TRBD2; abundance: -; CDR3nt: TGTGCCACCAGTACCGTGGGAGGCGGGAGCTTAAGGGAGACCCAGTACTTC; CDR3aa: CATSTVGGGSLRETQYF
j_gene: TRBJ2-3; v_gene: TRBV5-1; d_gene: TRBD1; abundance: few; CDR3nt: TGCGCCACCTCAACTCAAGTACAGGGGGCTATAGATACGCAGTATTTT; CDR3aa: CATSTQVQGAIDTQYF
j_gene: TRBJ2-5; v_gene: TRBV28; d_gene: TRBD1; abundance: -; CDR3nt: TGTGCCAGCAGTTCCACCGGGACAGAGAGAGAGACCCAGTACTTC; CDR3aa: CASSSTGTERETQYF
j_gene: TRBJ2-3; v_gene: TRBV7-2; d_gene: -; abundance: -; CDR3nt: TGTGCCAGCAGCTCACTAGGGGCGTCCGATACGCAGTATTTT; CDR3aa: CASSSLGASDTQYF
j_gene: TRBJ2-7; v_gene: TRBV24-1; d_gene: -; abundance: -; CDR3nt: TGTGCCACCAGTGATGTAAGGGGCGAGCAGTACTTC; CDR3aa: CATSDVRGEQYF
j_gene: TRBJ2-7; v_gene: TRBV12-3/TRBV12-4; d_gene: -; abundance: -; CDR3nt: TGTGCCAGCGGACCACGGATTAGCAATGAGCAGTACTTC; CDR3aa: CASGPRISNEQYF
j_gene: TRBJ1-4; v_gene: TRBV24-1; d_gene: -; abundance: -; CDR3nt: TGTGCCACCAGTGATTCCAGGTTTGATGAAAAACTGTTTTTT; CDR3aa: CATSDSRFDEKLFF
j_gene: TRBJ2-5; v_gene: TRBV5-1; d_gene: TRBD2; abundance: few; CDR3nt: TGCGCCAGCAGCTTGGAACTAGCGGACCCCCGCCAAGAGACCCAGTACTTC; CDR3aa: CASSLELADPRQETQYF
j_gene: TRBJ2-3; v_gene: TRBV5-4; d_gene: -; abundance: -; CDR3nt: TGTGCCAGCAGCCCAGAGCAGTCCGGTACGCAGTATTTT; CDR3aa: CASSPEQSGTQYF
j_gene: TRBJ2-3; v_gene: TRBV7-3; d_gene: TRBD1; abundance: -; CDR3nt: TGTGCCAGCAGCTGGGGACAGGGGGCAGATACGCAGTATTTT; CDR3aa: CASSWGQGADTQYF
j_gene: TRBJ2-2; v_gene: TRBV28; d_gene: -; abundance: -; CDR3nt: TGTGCCATCTCGGACGGGCGGAACACCGGGGAGCTGTTTTTT; CDR3aa: CAISDGRNTGELFF
j_gene: TRBJ2-5; v_gene: TRBV2; d_gene: -; abundance: few; CDR3nt: TGTGCCAGCACCCCAAGCTCCGCAGGGCGAGGACAGTACTTC; CDR3aa: CASTPSSAGRGQYF
j_gene: TRBJ2-5; v_gene: TRBV5-1; d_gene: -; abundance: once; CDR3nt: TGCGCCAACAGCTTGGTAGGAAACCAAGAGACCCAGTACTTC; CDR3aa: CANSLVGNQETQYF
j_gene: TRBJ2-5; v_gene: TRBV19; d_gene: -; abundance: -; CDR3nt: TGTGCCAGTGGCAGCGGAAGGGGCTCGCTACGGAATGAGCAGTACTTC; CDR3aa: CASGSGRGSLRNEQYF
j_gene: TRBJ2-1; v_gene: TRBV27; d_gene: TRBD2; abundance: -; CDR3nt: TGTGCCAGCACCTCCGGGACTAGCGGGCGCAATGAGCAGTTCTTC; CDR3aa: CASTSGTSGRNEQFF
j_gene: TRBJ1-1; v_gene: TRBV9; d_gene: -; abundance: -; CDR3nt: TGTGCCAGCAGCTCTATGGGGGGCGAGAACACTGAAGCTTTCTTT; CDR3aa: CASSSMGGENTEAFF
j_gene: TRBJ1-1; v_gene: TRBV12-3/TRBV12-4; d_gene: TRBD1; abundance: -; CDR3nt: TGTGCCAGCAGTCGGGACAGCCAGAACACTGAAGCTTTCTTT; CDR3aa: CASSRDSQNTEAFF
j_gene: TRBJ2-5; v_gene: TRBV10-3; d_gene: -; abundance: -; CDR3nt: TGTGCCATCAGGGGGGCGAAAGAGACCCAGTACTTC; CDR3aa: CAIRGAKETQYF
j_gene: TRBJ1-1; v_gene: TRBV12-3/TRBV12-4; d_gene: -; abundance: once; CDR3nt: TGTGCCAGCAGGGGGATCGGGAACTCTGAAGCTTTCTTT; CDR3aa: CASRGIGNSEAFF
j_gene: TRBJ2-1; v_gene: TRBV11-3; d_gene: -; abundance: -; CDR3nt: TGTGCCAGCAGCCAGATCGAGCTCGGAGAGACCCAGTTCTTC; CDR3aa: CASSQIELGETQFF
j_gene: TRBJ2-1; v_gene: TRBV12-3/TRBV12-4; d_gene: -; abundance: -; CDR3nt: TGTGCCAGCACCCCTTTTGAGACAATCTACAATGAGCAGTTCTTC; CDR3aa: CASTPFETIYNEQFF
j_gene: TRBJ1-1; v_gene: TRBV11-2; d_gene: -; abundance: -; CDR3nt: TGTGCCAGCAGCACGGTTTCGAACACTGAAGCTTTCTTT; CDR3aa: CASSTVSNTEAFF
j_gene: TRBJ2-7; v_gene: TRBV20-1; d_gene: -; abundance: once; CDR3nt: TGCAGTGCTAGAGATTTTGTGCCCAAACAAAGGGACTACGAGCAGTACTTC; CDR3aa: CSARDFVPKQRDYEQYF
j_gene: TRBJ1-1; v_gene: TRBV7-9; d_gene: TRBD1; abundance: few; CDR3nt: TGTGCCAGCAGCTCCCGGGACAGGGTTGGAACTGAAGCTTTCTTT; CDR3aa: CASSSRDRVGTEAFF
j_gene: TRBJ2-5; v_gene: TRBV7-6; d_gene: TRBD2; abundance: -; CDR3nt: TGTGCCAACAGCCTCGCAAGGGGACTAGCGGTCCAAGAGACCCAGTACTTC; CDR3aa: CANSLARGLAVQETQYF
j_gene: TRBJ2-3; v_gene: TRBV9; d_gene: TRBD2; abundance: -; CDR3nt: TGTGCCAGCAGCGTAAGAGGACTAGGAGGCGCAGATACGCAGTATTTT; CDR3aa: CASSVRGLGGADTQYF
j_gene: TRBJ2-7; v_gene: TRBV7-9; d_gene: TRBD1; abundance: -; CDR3nt: TGTGCCAGCAGCTCCCCGGACAGGGTTTACGAGCAGTACTTC; CDR3aa: CASSSPDRVYEQYF
j_gene: TRBJ2-3; v_gene: TRBV7-2; d_gene: -; abundance: -; CDR3nt: TGTGCCAGCACCACCCCTCCCCGCACAGATACGCAGTATTTT; CDR3aa: CASTTPPRTDTQYF
j_gene: TRBJ2-7; v_gene: TRBV4-1; d_gene: TRBD2; abundance: -; CDR3nt: TGCGCCAGCAGCCCAGGGACTAGCGGGGCGACCTACGAGCAGTACTTC; CDR3aa: CASSPGTSGATYEQYF
j_gene: TRBJ1-2; v_gene: TRBV7-2; d_gene: -; abundance: -; CDR3nt: TGTGCCAGCAGCTTGGCAGGAGATGCTAACTATGGCTACACCTTC; CDR3aa: CASSLAGDANYGYTF
j_gene: TRBJ1-2; v_gene: TRBV20-1; d_gene: -; abundance: -; CDR3nt: TGCAGTGCTTATGGGGAAGGGGGGCGGTATCATGGCTACACCTTC; CDR3aa: CSAYGEGGRYHGYTF
j_gene: TRBJ2-3; v_gene: TRBV12-3/TRBV12-4; d_gene: -; abundance: once; CDR3nt: TGTGCCAGCAGTTTACTGGGTTCTGAGACAGATACGCAGTATTTT; CDR3aa: CASSLLGSETDTQYF
j_gene: TRBJ2-5; v_gene: TRBV13; d_gene: TRBD2; abundance: few; CDR3nt: TGTGCCAGCAGCCACACGGGGGGGGCACAAGAGACCCAGTACTTC; CDR3aa: CASSHTGGAQETQYF
j_gene: TRBJ2-1; v_gene: TRBV29-1; d_gene: TRBD1; abundance: -; CDR3nt: TGCAGCGTTGCGGACAGGCTCATGGCCAATGAGCAGTTCTTC; CDR3aa: CSVADRLMANEQFF